The present entry profiles one T cell receptor (beta chain) with its context. Its ends do not fully match the called genes, so a read error is possible. This record belongs to a study of blood T cell repertoires in COVID-19. In the study overall: The analysed material was cDNA or gDNA that came from T cells, B-cell-depleted T cells, or PBMCs.

Original data processing: Amplifying reference gene primers gave estimates of nucleated cell counts. This table comes from immunoSEQ multiplex PCR, and its TCRdb copy is limited to in-frame clones, with some not included. The DNA gave D and trimming, while V, J and clone size come from that table. Altogether fewer than 100,000 clones are present, approximately 80% being singletons, with the ten largest covering around 10%. Germline V gene lookup returns CDR1 SGHRS and CDR2 YFSETQ. The CDR3 has 19 amino acids. The sequencing input was peripheral blood. This chain uses TRBV5-1 with TRBJ1-1; D might be TRBD1 (5 bases). This receptor was identified in a man aged 50 to 59 with acute or convalescent COVID-19. CDR3 sequence (DNA): TGCGCCAGCAAAAGTTGGCTTGGCTGGGGCAGGGAAAGAACAAGCTCCTTAGTCTTT. This sequence encodes CASKSWLGWGRERTSSLVF.